This entry concerns a single T cell receptor beta chain. What this receptor recognizes is not known. The input lacks base qualities; no much larger clone sits a single base away. The sample comes from a study of OX40 agonist ivuxolimab in advanced cancers. A note on the overall study: Ivuxolimab was a fully human IgG2 agonistic monoclonal antibody targeting the costimulatory receptor OX40 (CD134). Intravenous ivuxolimab was administered to patients every 2 weeks at six dose levels: 0.01, 0.1, 0.3, 1.5, 3 and 10 mg/kg. Of the approximately 50 dose-escalation patients, hepatocellular carcinoma was present in approximately 20, melanoma in some 15, renal cell carcinoma in 9 and head and neck cancer in 9. A male proportion of around 81% and a mean age of about 60 years, ranging from 23 to 79, were recorded for the dose-escalation cohort. Patients were allowed to have had prior anti-PD-1, anti-PD-L1 or anti-CTLA-4 therapy, and 40% of the dose-escalation patients had been treated with checkpoint inhibitors. Partial responses occurred in three dose-escalation patients, of whom one had hepatocellular carcinoma and two had cutaneous melanoma. The purpose of peripheral TCRbeta sequencing was to test whether ivuxolimab changed TCR sequence diversity and led to clonal T-cell expansion. The monotherapy dose-escalation portion (N of about 47 patients) of the phase I ivuxolimab trial is reported in the paper.

Genomic DNA was extracted from sorted cells for sequencing of the TCRbeta CDR3 region. TCRbeta CDR3 regions were sequenced using the immunoSEQ Assay. What TCRdb holds here is the immuneACCESS table cut down to in-frame rearrangements. Part of the clones is not present; checked against another copy, under half of the missing clones reflect an unresolved V gene, and the others are unexplained. The sample yields some 100,000 clones; 85% to 95% were counted once. The top ten clonotypes cover over 2.5% of the sample. Patients with a history of autoimmune disease or receiving systemic immunosuppression were excluded from the trial. In every dose cohort, peripheral blood was drawn for TCR sequencing at baseline, cycle 4 day 1, and cycle 7 day 1. Samples were obtained from an open-label, multicenter, first-in-human phase I dose-escalation trial of ivuxolimab. Adults with locally advanced or metastatic head and neck squamous cell, hepatocellular, melanoma or renal cell carcinoma were enrolled in the trial. Before TCR sequencing, CD4+ T cells and CD8+ T cells were sorted from peripheral blood as separate populations.

Study-level results and caveats: Partial responders in the 0.1-3.0 mg/kg groups had among the lowest normalized peripheral clonal expansion, especially among CD8+ T cells. Antigen specificity was not determined for the clonally expanded peripheral T cells. Low levels of normalized T-cell clonal expansion were also shown by some nonresponding patients. After ivuxolimab, expanded clones were on average more numerous among CD8+ T cells than among CD4+ T cells. At doses of 0.1 to 3.0 mg/kg, clonal expansion of both CD4+ and CD8+ T cells in blood was seen between baseline and week 6.

CDR1 and CDR2, looked up from the germline V gene (reference sequence), are PRHDT and FYEKMQ. V and J are truncated by 5 bases and 5 bases respectively, leaving an intervening sequence of 12 bases. Taken from cysteine to phenylalanine, the CDR3 has 13 residues. Only the CDR3 part of the read is kept: 39 bases, read in frame from the first base. The rearranged segments are TRBV13 and TRBJ2-5; the D gene is perhaps TRBD1 or TRBD2, as each covers 5 bases. The receptor comes from an adult with an advanced solid tumor such as melanoma, head and neck, liver or kidney cancer. Specimen: CD4+ or CD8+ T cells sorted from blood, collected in a trial of the OX40 agonist ivuxolimab. The sequenced DNA: TGTGCCAGCAGCCGAGGGGAATTTGAGACCCAGTACTTC. The resulting protein is CASSRGEFETQYF.